This T cell receptor beta chain is from a study of cytomegalovirus exposure and HLA in healthy donors. The CDR3 sequence is 16 residues long. The trim removed 4 bases at V and 5 bases at J, leaving 11 bases unmatched. Germline assignment: CDR1 SGDLS and CDR2 YYNGEE. It was with 60 Vbeta and 13 Jbeta primers that the PCR ran. Profiled with immunoSEQ multiplex PCR; TCRdb holds only in-frame clones, not every one. There are 150,000 to 200,000 clones in the sample; about 70% occur only once, and about 1.7% lies in the top ten. Regarding the study as a whole: Fewer than 20,000 TCR beta sequences were associated with HLA alleles at 0.05 false discovery rate in a later analysis. In vitro assays verified that three CMV-associated chains recognized CMV antigens specifically.

This clone came up a few times. Its antigen is still unknown. This chain connects TRBV9 to TRBJ2-2; 7 bases are a match to TRBD1. The TCR originated in a woman between 25 and 40 years old in good health and CMV-seronegative. Sequencing was performed on PBMCs. Written as DNA, the CDR3 is TGTGCCAGCAGCCTAAGTTCGAGGGGGCTGACCGGGGAGCTGTTTTTT. Its translation: CASSLSSRGLTGELFF.